The 26 T cell receptor beta chains below were found in one sample sequenced in a study of lymphopenia after photon versus proton radiotherapy. Measured with immunoSEQ multiplex PCR; TCRdb has only the in-frame clones, and not every one. The data contain around 160,000 clones, approximately 91% of them singletons. The material sequenced was peripheral blood, taken from a patient treated with photon-based radiotherapy. These receptors were collected from a man between 50 and 59 years old with gastric cancer.

This clone has only a few counts. This chain uses TRBV29-1 with TRBJ2-5; D unclear. Between the trimmed V and J ends, which lost 3 bases and 1 base, there was a span of 6 bases. Per germline, CDR1 SQVTM and CDR2 ANQGSEA. The CDR3 runs 12 residues. The CDR3 coding sequence is TGCAGCGTTGATGACATCCAAGAGACCCAGTACTTC. It translates to CSVDDIQETQYF.

This clone has only one observation. The rearrangement joins TRBV9 to TRBJ2-7; D is possibly TRBD2 (6 bases). Per the germline V gene, CDR1 is SGDLS and CDR2 is YYNGEE. CDR3 size: 14 residues. The germline V and J ends were trimmed by 3 bases and 1 base, with 11 bases remaining between them. CDR3 region: CASSGGSGSYEQYF. CDR3 sequence (DNA): TGTGCCAGCAGCGGAGGTAGCGGATCCTACGAGCAGTACTTC.

The rearrangement links TRBV7-8 to TRBJ2-5; D is possibly TRBD1 (6 bases). V shed 5 bases and J shed 1 base, with 8 bases lying between them. The CDR3 is 13 amino acids. CDR1 SGHVS and CDR2 FQNEAQ come from the germline V gene. The CDR3 DNA reads as TGTGCCAGCAGCCGGACAGTCCAAGAGACCCAGTACTTC. Translated: CASSRTVQETQYF.

The CDR3 spells CASSISSGQSTDTQYF. CDR3 nucleotide sequence: TGTGCCAGTAGTATATCTAGCGGACAAAGCACAGATACGCAGTATTTT. This sequence joins TRBV19 and TRBJ2-3, with 7 nucleotides matching TRBD2. The CDR3 totals 16 residues. With 2 bases clipped from V and 0 bases from J, the junction kept 5 bases outside the gene matches. The germline V gene has CDR1 LNHDA and CDR2 SQIVND (reference sequence).

Here the CDR3 reads CASSLDRSYEQYF. The DNA for the CDR3 is TGTGCCAGCAGCTTAGATCGGTCCTACGAGCAGTACTTC. V gene TRBV11-1 combines with J gene TRBJ2-7, with unresolved D. The ends were cut back, 1 base at V and 1 base at J, with 5 bases in the middle. The germline V gene has CDR1 SGHAT and CDR2 FQDESV (reference sequence). The CDR3 contains 13 residues. Based on the CDR3 plus reference TRBV11-1 and TRBJ2-7, the full variable domain is EAEVAQSPRYKITEKSQAVAFWCDPISGHATLYWYRQILGQGPELLVQFQDESVVDDSQLPKDRFSAERLKGVDSTLKIQPAELGDSAMYLCASSLDRSYEQYFGPGTRLTVT.

The chain's CDR3 is CASSTTANPTTDTQYF. CDR3 bases: TGTGCCAGCAGTACGACAGCCAACCCGACGACAGATACGCAGTATTTT. This chain uses TRBV27 with TRBJ2-3; weak D call: TRBD1 (5 bases). Trimming left V 5 bases short and J 3 bases short, with 18 bases between. CDR1 is MNHEY and CDR2 is SMNVEV in the germline V gene (reference sequence). CDR3 length equals 16 residues.

The J gene is TRBJ2-7, the V gene TRBV28, with a weak D call TRBD2 (5 bases). The V end lost 5 bases, the J end lost 0 bases, and 14 bases lay between the germline ends. Germline CDR1 and CDR2: MDHEN and SYDVKM. CDR3 size: 15 residues. This CDR3 is CASSNLGLTSYEQYF. In nucleotides, the CDR3 is TGTGCCAGCAGTAACCTTGGACTGACCTCCTACGAGCAGTACTTC.

This chain uses TRBV2 with TRBJ2-7, with a tentative D call TRBD1 (5 bases). Trimming removed 6 bases from V and 3 bases from J, with 18 bases in between. The germline V gene encodes CDR1 SNHLY and CDR2 FYNNEI. The length of the CDR3 is 15 residues. For the CDR3, the DNA is TGTGCCAGCAGGGTGGGGCCCCTAGGGAACTACGAGCAGTACTTC. This gives the protein CASRVGPLGNYEQYF.

V gene TRBV10-3 combines with J gene TRBJ2-5; 16 positions match TRBD2. Germline CDR1 is ENHRY and CDR2 is SYGVKD. With 7 bases clipped from V and 4 bases from J, the junction kept 6 bases outside the gene matches. The CDR3 totals 16 residues. The CDR3 region is CAIKGTSGRAGETQYF. For the CDR3, the DNA is TGTGCCATCAAAGGGACTAGCGGGAGGGCCGGAGAGACCCAGTACTTC.

This sequence joins TRBV7-6 and TRBJ2-7; D not resolved. The germline gives CDR1 SGHVS, CDR2 FNYEAQ. The CDR3 has 14 amino acids. Trimming stripped 1 base from V and 4 bases from J, with 11 bases between. CDR3 in amino acids: CASSLEFSSYEQYF. The CDR3 DNA reads TGTGCCAGCAGCTTAGAGTTCTCGAGTTACGAGCAGTACTTC.

The chain employs TRBV21-1 and TRBJ2-7; TRBD2, the table's D call, was not compared with the DNA. TRBV21-1 is termed a pseudogene. This CDR3 is 14 amino acids long. This chain's CDR3 is CASSKDGLAVEQYF. The DNA for the CDR3 is TGTGCCAGCAGCAAAGACGGACTAGCGGTCGAGCAGTACTTC.

This clone was found a few times. The chain combines TRBV6-5 with TRBJ1-4, with TRBD1 matching over 7 bases. The CDR3 is 14 residues long. V trimming: 2 bases; J trimming: 4 bases; junction bases outside the gene matches: 1. Germline V lookup: CDR1 MNHEY, CDR2 SVGAGI. The CDR3 protein is CASSYGTVNEKLFF. CDR3 bases: TGTGCCAGCAGTTACGGGACAGTTAATGAAAAACTGTTTTTT.

The chain is built from TRBV2 and TRBJ1-3; no clear D gene. Germline V gives CDR1 SNHLY, CDR2 FYNNEI. The CDR3 totals 15 residues. Trimming cost V 5 bases and J 0 bases, with 11 bases left between them. CDR3 in DNA: TGTGCCAGCAGTACCGGGAGCAACTCTGGAAACACCATATATTTT. Its translation: CASSTGSNSGNTIYF. Using reference TRBV2 and TRBJ1-3 for the parts outside the CDR3, the full variable domain is EPEVTQTPSHQVTQMGQEVILRCVPISNHLYFYWYRQILGQKVEFLVSFYNNEISEKSEIFDDQFSVERPDGSNFTLKIRSTKLEDSAMYFCASSTGSNSGNTIYFGEGSWLTVV.

CDR3 sequence reads: CASSLPGTGGRNEAFF. CDR3 DNA sequence: TGCGCCAGCAGCTTGCCTGGGACAGGGGGTCGTAATGAAGCTTTCTTT. The V gene is TRBV5-1, the J gene TRBJ1-1; 11 bases map to TRBD1. Trimming removed 1 base from V and 7 bases from J; junction bases left unmatched: 9. The CDR3 contains 16 residues. In germline, CDR1 is SGHRS, CDR2 YFSETQ.

This chain uses TRBV5-1 with TRBJ2-7, with unresolved D. V was clipped by 1 base and J by 1 base, with 12 bases between them. The V gene's germline CDR1 is SGHRS and CDR2 YFSETQ. The CDR3 totals 15 residues. CDR3 bases: TGCGCCAGCAGCTTGTCGTCGATCCGATCCTACGAGCAGTACTTC. Encoded protein: CASSLSSIRSYEQYF.

The gene calls are TRBV4-1 and TRBJ2-7; 7 positions match TRBD2. The CDR3 covers 14 residues. From germline, CDR1 is MGHRA and CDR2 YSYEKL. V shed 0 bases, J shed 3 bases, and the junction held 2 bases outside the gene matches. The CDR3 spells CASSQEPGGYEQYF. CDR3 in DNA: TGCGCCAGCAGCCAAGAGCCGGGGGGCTACGAGCAGTACTTC.

For the CDR3, the DNA is TGTGCCAGCAGCTTAGCGAATGGCCGGCACTATGGCTACACCTTC. Protein sequence: CASSLANGRHYGYTF. This chain joins TRBV7-2 and TRBJ1-2, with D unclear. Trimming cost V 0 bases and J 3 bases, with 11 bases left between them. The CDR3 is 15 amino acids. Germline-derived CDR1 and CDR2 are SGHTA and FQGNSA.

The chain links TRBV5-4 to TRBJ2-1, with 8 nucleotides matching TRBD1. This CDR3 region has 15 residues. The V gene's germline CDR1 is SGHNT and CDR2 YYREEE (reference sequence). J lost 9 bases, V lost 1 base, and 9 bases had no gene match. As DNA, the CDR3 is TGTGCCAGCAGCTTGCCCGGGGCAGGGGGCAGTGAGCAGTTCTTC. Translating gives CASSLPGAGGSEQFF.

This chain connects TRBV19 to TRBJ2-6; possible D gene TRBD1, 5 bases. CDR1 and CDR2 from the germline V gene are LNHDA and SQIVND (reference sequence). Between the trimmed V and J ends, which lost 5 bases and 2 bases, there was a span of 13 bases. The CDR3 extends over 16 amino acids. The CDR3 region is CASSWWGVPGANVLTF. The CDR3 DNA is TGTGCCAGTAGTTGGTGGGGCGTACCTGGGGCCAACGTCCTGACTTTC.

The chain carries TRBV6-5 and TRBJ1-6, with D perhaps matching TRBD1 (6 bases). CDR1 is MNHEY and CDR2 is SVGAGI in the germline V gene. Trimming pared 5 bases from V and 9 bases from J, leaving 8 bases between. The CDR3 is 12 amino acids. This CDR3 is CASSEGGSPLHF. CDR3 nucleotide sequence: TGTGCCAGCAGTGAGGGGGGTTCACCCCTCCACTTT.

V usage is TRBV6-5 and J usage is TRBJ1-2, with 7 bases matching TRBD1. The germline V gene has CDR1 MNHEY and CDR2 SVGAGI. This CDR3 is built from 14 residues. Trimming took 6 bases from V and 8 from J; bases not matched to a gene: 12. CDR3 sequence reads: CASRETGLLGGYTF. CDR3 nucleotide sequence: TGTGCCAGCAGAGAGACAGGGCTCTTGGGCGGCTACACCTTC.

This chain uses TRBV4-3 with TRBJ1-3, with a possible D match to TRBD1 (6 bases). Germline-derived CDR1 and CDR2 are LGHNA and YSLEER. Trimming took off 0 bases at V and 4 bases at J, with 16 bases between the two ends. This CDR3 region has 17 residues. CDR3 region: CASSQEPTGAKGNTIYF. In nucleotides, the CDR3 is TGCGCCAGCAGCCAAGAACCAACGGGGGCAAAAGGAAACACCATATATTTT.

This clone has more than one count but fewer than ten. V gene TRBV2 combines with J gene TRBJ1-2; D remains ambiguous. The CDR3 consists of 11 residues. The germline V gene has CDR1 SNHLY and CDR2 FYNNEI. In DNA form, the CDR3 reads TGTGGGCGGACGCAGGCGGGAGGCTACACCTTC. Translating gives CGRTQAGGYTF. The entire variable domain, with the rest obtained from reference TRBV2 and TRBJ1-2, is as follows: EPEVTQTPSHQVTQMGQEVILRCVPISNHLYFYWYRQILGQKVEFLVSFYNNEISEKSEIFDDQFSVERPDGSNFTLKIRSTKLEDSAMYFCGRTQAGGYTFGSGTRLTVV.

The chain employs TRBV7-2 and TRBJ2-7; the D gene is possibly TRBD2 (5 bases). Trimming left V 3 bases short and J 2 bases short, with 8 bases between. Germline V gene data show CDR1 as SGHTA and CDR2 as FQGNSA. The CDR3 runs 13 residues. In nucleotides, the CDR3 is TGTGCCAGCAGCTTTCGGGGTACCTACGAGCAGTACTTC. Translation gives CASSFRGTYEQYF.

The V gene is TRBV7-6, the J gene TRBJ2-7; 10 bases agree with TRBD1. J was trimmed by 2 bases and V by 5 bases; bases with no gene match: 3. This CDR3 is 14 amino acids long. Germline lookup yields CDR1 SGHVS and CDR2 FNYEAQ. The CDR3 loop is CASSGTGETYEQYF. CDR3 nucleotide sequence: TGTGCCAGCAGCGGGACAGGGGAGACCTACGAGCAGTACTTC.

The chain uses TRBV30 and TRBJ2-7, with TRBD2 matching 9 bases. The CDR3 runs 13 residues. Germline CDR1 reads GTSNPN; CDR2 reads SVGIG (reference sequence). Losses at the gene ends were 4 bases for V and 6 bases for J; bases not matched to a gene: 7. This chain's CDR3 is CAWIGGRAPEQYF. As DNA, the CDR3 is TGTGCCTGGATAGGCGGGAGGGCCCCCGAGCAGTACTTC. The full variable domain, completed using reference TRBV30 and TRBJ2-7, is SQTIHQWPATLVQPVGSPLSLECTVEGTSNPNLYWYRQAAGRGLQLLFYSVGIGQISSEVPQNLSASRPQDRQFILSSKKLLLSDSGFYLCAWIGGRAPEQYFGPGTRLTVT.